Listed here are 23 T cell receptor beta chains from one sample, sequenced in a study of shared T cell receptors in the human thymus. Profiling relied on immunoSEQ multiplex PCR, and the TCRdb table lists in-frame clones only, not all of them. In the table there are about 660,000 clones, roughly 86% of which are singletons. The same specimen was also included in a second study, on human thymus T cells.

The sequencing sample was made of thymocytes. These receptors were taken from a boy under two years old with a congenital heart defect.

The chain employs TRBV4-3 and TRBJ1-4; TRBD1 agrees at 7 bases. The J segment lost 4 bases and the V segment lost 4 bases, leaving 6 bases of the junction unmatched. The CDR3 consists of 15 residues. CDR1 is LGHNA, CDR2 YSLEER, per germline. The CDR3 here is CASSRMGQHNEKLFF. For the CDR3, the DNA is TGCGCCAGCAGCCGGATGGGACAGCATAATGAAAAACTGTTTTTT.

The chain is built from TRBV4-3 and TRBJ1-5; D unresolved. Trimming took off 4 bases at V and 6 bases at J, with 13 bases between the two ends. This CDR3 is 14 amino acids long. Germline CDR1 reads LGHNA; CDR2 reads YSLEER. CDR3 DNA sequence: TGCGCCAGCAGCCCCACGCTTTGTAGTCAGCCCCAGCATTTT. It is translated as CASSPTLCSQPQHF.

The V gene is TRBV28, the J gene TRBJ2-3; D might be TRBD1 (5 bases). Germline V CDR1 and CDR2: MDHEN, SYDVKM. This CDR3 spans 13 amino acids. Trimming shortened V by 6 bases and J by 2 bases, and 9 bases separated the two germline ends. In nucleotides, the CDR3 is TGTGCCAGCAGGCTACAGGCCACAGATACGCAGTATTTT. It specifies CASRLQATDTQYF.

The genes are TRBV7-9 and TRBJ1-2; tentative D call: TRBD1 (6 bases). The germline CDR1 and CDR2 sequences are SEHNR and FQNEAQ (reference sequence). The CDR3 is 14 residues long. The V and J ends lost 5 bases and 7 bases respectively, with 17 bases between them. CDR3 in DNA: TGTGCCAGCAGCACAGGGACGGTCTATGTTGGCTACACCTTC. Its translation is CASSTGTVYVGYTF.

This clone was seen once. The chain employs TRBV5-6 and TRBJ2-7; D not resolved. V dropped 2 bases and J dropped 3 bases, with 15 bases sitting between them. Germline V gene lookup returns CDR1 SGHDT and CDR2 YYEEEE. The CDR3 runs to 15 residues. In DNA, the CDR3 is TGTGCCAGCAGCTTCACACCCAGACGACTCTACGAGCAGTACTTC. It specifies CASSFTPRRLYEQYF.

The chain has TRBV12-5 and TRBJ1-2; weak D call: TRBD1 (6 bases). The CDR3 runs to 18 residues. Per the germline V gene, CDR1 is LGHNT and CDR2 is FRNRAP. V was clipped by 0 bases and J by 0 bases, with 17 bases between them. The CDR3 reads CASGLVHREGTTNYGYTF. The DNA for the CDR3 is TGTGCTAGTGGTTTGGTACACAGGGAGGGAACCACTAACTATGGCTACACCTTC.

The DNA of the CDR3 is TGTGCCAGCAGCTTAGTAACGACAGCGGGAGGCCCCCGACCCTACGAGCAGTACTTC. Its translation is CASSLVTTAGGPRPYEQYF. The chain links TRBV7-9 to TRBJ2-7, with TRBD2 matching 9 bases. Germline V gene data show CDR1 as SEHNR and CDR2 as FQNEAQ (reference sequence). The CDR3 contains 19 residues. With 1 base clipped from V and 2 bases from J, the junction kept 15 bases outside the gene matches.

The rearrangement joins TRBV6-5 to TRBJ2-7, with 8 nucleotides matching TRBD2. This CDR3 comprises 13 residues. CDR1 is MNHEY, CDR2 SVGAGI, per germline. V lost 6 bases, J lost 9 bases, and 10 bases stayed unmatched. Written as DNA, the CDR3 is TGTGCCAGCAGAGCTAGGACTAGCAAGGTGCAGTACTTC. Protein: CASRARTSKVQYF.

The chain joins TRBV27 to TRBJ2-7; D gene ambiguous. The CDR3 runs to 12 residues. The germline V and J ends were trimmed by 6 bases and 6 bases, with 12 bases remaining between them. Per the germline V gene, CDR1 is MNHEY and CDR2 is SMNVEV (reference sequence). CDR3 loop: CASSPNSVEQYF. The CDR3, as DNA: TGTGCCAGCAGCCCGAACTCCGTCGAGCAGTACTTC.

This chain joins TRBV4-1 and TRBJ1-2, with 7 bases aligning to TRBD1. Germline V gene lookup returns CDR1 MGHRA and CDR2 YSYEKL. The CDR3 loop spans 15 amino acids. Unmatched junction bases numbered 5, after V lost 1 base and J lost 3 bases. The CDR3 is CASSQGTGTDYGYTF. The CDR3 DNA follows: TGCGCCAGCAGCCAAGGGACCGGGACAGACTATGGCTACACCTTC.

This clone was seen more than once but under ten times. The chain recombines TRBV10-3 with TRBJ2-3; D not certain. Deletions cut 4 bases from V and 5 bases from J, with 22 bases between. CDR1 and CDR2 (germline): ENHRY, SYGVKD. This CDR3 comprises 17 residues. The CDR3 is CAISASLRREIIDTQYF. The DNA for the CDR3 is TGTGCCATCAGTGCAAGCCTCCGGAGAGAGATTATAGATACGCAGTATTTT.

The chain has TRBV6-1 and TRBJ1-1; 9 nucleotides line up with TRBD1. V was pared by 2 bases and J by 1 base, with 20 bases of the junction left unmatched. Germline lookup yields CDR1 MNHNS and CDR2 SASEGT. The CDR3 is 21 amino acids. The CDR3: CASSETPSTIQGAFWNTEAFF. The DNA for the CDR3 is TGTGCCAGCAGTGAAACCCCATCGACCATACAGGGGGCGTTTTGGAACACTGAAGCTTTCTTT.

V usage is TRBV5-1 and J usage is TRBJ2-1; 9 nucleotides line up with TRBD2. V was clipped by 3 bases and J by 6 bases; unmatched bases: 7. There are 15 residues in the CDR3. The germline V gene has CDR1 SGHRS and CDR2 YFSETQ. CDR3: CASSWPGTSTNEQFF. CDR3 DNA sequence: TGCGCCAGCAGCTGGCCCGGGACTAGCACCAATGAGCAGTTCTTC.

The chain is built from TRBV5-8 and TRBJ1-5; 9 bases align to TRBD1. CDR3 length: 16 residues. With V trimmed by 3 bases and J by 6 bases, 10 bases remained unmatched. Germline V CDR1 and CDR2: SGHTS, YDEGEE. The CDR3 loop is CASSWDRDPMGQPQHF. CDR3 DNA: TGTGCCAGCAGCTGGGACAGGGACCCCATGGGTCAGCCCCAGCATTTT.

The CDR3: CASSSGYSEPQHF. In nucleotides, the CDR3 is TGTGCCAGCAGCTCAGGGTATTCGGAGCCCCAGCATTTT. The J gene is TRBJ1-5, the V gene TRBV14, with D maybe TRBD1 (5 bases). V lost 5 bases to trimming and J lost 8 bases, with 13 bases between them. CDR1 SGHDN and CDR2 FVKESK come from the germline V gene. The CDR3 covers 13 residues.

This clone was observed a few times. The rearrangement joins TRBV6-6 to TRBJ2-7, with 7 bases identical to TRBD2. The V gene end was trimmed by 6 bases and the J gene end by 12 bases; junction bases not matched to a gene: 8. Germline V gives CDR1 MNHNY, CDR2 SVGAGI (reference sequence). The CDR3 extends over 11 amino acids. In nucleotides, the CDR3 is TGTGCCAGCAGGGACACCGGGGGGTGGTACTTC. This encodes CASRDTGGWYF.

This chain connects TRBV4-3 to TRBJ2-7, with D uncertain. This CDR3 is built from 15 residues. V was trimmed by 1 base and J by 5 bases, leaving 15 bases between them. CDR1 and CDR2 from the germline V gene are LGHNA and YSLEER. CDR3 bases: TGCGCCAGCAGCCAAGGAACCGTACGTGGCAACGAGCAGTACTTC. This codes for CASSQGTVRGNEQYF.

This clone was seen once. The chain couples TRBV14 to TRBJ2-1; a weak D match, TRBD1 (5 bases). The CDR3 has 17 residues. Germline CDR1 and CDR2: SGHDN and FVKESK. Trimming removed 3 bases at V and 5 bases at J, with 20 bases between. The CDR3 DNA follows: TGTGCCAGCAGCCAGAGGCAGGGCGAGCTAACAAACAATGAGCAGTTCTTC. Protein: CASSQRQGELTNNEQFF.

The V and J genes are TRBV28 and TRBJ1-2; D might be TRBD1 (5 bases). Germline CDR1 MDHEN, CDR2 SYDVKM. V lost 1 base and J 0 bases, leaving 9 bases between the germline ends. This CDR3 region has 15 residues. The CDR3 sequence: CASSLLTAPNYGYTF. CDR3 DNA: TGTGCCAGCAGTTTATTGACAGCTCCTAACTATGGCTACACCTTC.

The chain uses TRBV14 and TRBJ1-1; no clear D gene. The CDR3 totals 13 residues. V was clipped by 1 base and J by 11 bases, with 14 bases between them. Looked up from germline, CDR1 is SGHDN and CDR2 is FVKESK. CDR3 protein: CASSQVFLGRAFF. Written as DNA, the CDR3 is TGTGCCAGCAGCCAAGTTTTCCTAGGGAGGGCTTTCTTT.

The chain uses TRBV5-6 and TRBJ2-7; possible D gene TRBD1, 5 bases. The germline CDR1 and CDR2 sequences are SGHDT and YYEEEE. The CDR3 contains 15 residues. Deletions cut 1 base from V and 2 bases from J, with 13 bases between. The CDR3 bases are TGTGCCAGCAGCTTGAGGTGGAGACAGACCTACGAGCAGTACTTC. Its translation is CASSLRWRQTYEQYF. Variable domain in full (rest from reference TRBV5-6 and TRBJ2-7): DAGVTQSPTHLIKTRGQQVTLRCSPKSGHDTVSWYQQALGQGPQFIFQYYEEEERQRGNFPDRFSGHQFPNYSSELNVNALLLGDSALYLCASSLRWRQTYEQYFGPGTRLTVT.

The genes are TRBV19 and TRBJ2-3, with 9 positions matching TRBD2. The CDR3 totals 17 residues. The J segment lost 2 bases and the V segment lost 3 bases, leaving 9 bases of the junction unmatched. Per the germline V gene, CDR1 is LNHDA and CDR2 is SQIVND (reference sequence). CDR3 DNA: TGTGCCAGTAGTATTCGCATAACTAGCGGGTACACAGATACGCAGTATTTT. This encodes CASSIRITSGYTDTQYF.

This clone was detected once. The chain joins TRBV25-1 to TRBJ2-5, with 11 bases that match TRBD2. Germline-derived CDR1 and CDR2 are MGHDK and SYGVNS. V lost 4 bases, J lost 5 bases, and 9 bases stayed unmatched. CDR3 size: 16 residues. CDR3 residues: CASSVYSGGAVETQYF. Here the CDR3 DNA reads TGTGCCAGCAGTGTATATAGCGGGGGGGCCGTGGAGACCCAGTACTTC.